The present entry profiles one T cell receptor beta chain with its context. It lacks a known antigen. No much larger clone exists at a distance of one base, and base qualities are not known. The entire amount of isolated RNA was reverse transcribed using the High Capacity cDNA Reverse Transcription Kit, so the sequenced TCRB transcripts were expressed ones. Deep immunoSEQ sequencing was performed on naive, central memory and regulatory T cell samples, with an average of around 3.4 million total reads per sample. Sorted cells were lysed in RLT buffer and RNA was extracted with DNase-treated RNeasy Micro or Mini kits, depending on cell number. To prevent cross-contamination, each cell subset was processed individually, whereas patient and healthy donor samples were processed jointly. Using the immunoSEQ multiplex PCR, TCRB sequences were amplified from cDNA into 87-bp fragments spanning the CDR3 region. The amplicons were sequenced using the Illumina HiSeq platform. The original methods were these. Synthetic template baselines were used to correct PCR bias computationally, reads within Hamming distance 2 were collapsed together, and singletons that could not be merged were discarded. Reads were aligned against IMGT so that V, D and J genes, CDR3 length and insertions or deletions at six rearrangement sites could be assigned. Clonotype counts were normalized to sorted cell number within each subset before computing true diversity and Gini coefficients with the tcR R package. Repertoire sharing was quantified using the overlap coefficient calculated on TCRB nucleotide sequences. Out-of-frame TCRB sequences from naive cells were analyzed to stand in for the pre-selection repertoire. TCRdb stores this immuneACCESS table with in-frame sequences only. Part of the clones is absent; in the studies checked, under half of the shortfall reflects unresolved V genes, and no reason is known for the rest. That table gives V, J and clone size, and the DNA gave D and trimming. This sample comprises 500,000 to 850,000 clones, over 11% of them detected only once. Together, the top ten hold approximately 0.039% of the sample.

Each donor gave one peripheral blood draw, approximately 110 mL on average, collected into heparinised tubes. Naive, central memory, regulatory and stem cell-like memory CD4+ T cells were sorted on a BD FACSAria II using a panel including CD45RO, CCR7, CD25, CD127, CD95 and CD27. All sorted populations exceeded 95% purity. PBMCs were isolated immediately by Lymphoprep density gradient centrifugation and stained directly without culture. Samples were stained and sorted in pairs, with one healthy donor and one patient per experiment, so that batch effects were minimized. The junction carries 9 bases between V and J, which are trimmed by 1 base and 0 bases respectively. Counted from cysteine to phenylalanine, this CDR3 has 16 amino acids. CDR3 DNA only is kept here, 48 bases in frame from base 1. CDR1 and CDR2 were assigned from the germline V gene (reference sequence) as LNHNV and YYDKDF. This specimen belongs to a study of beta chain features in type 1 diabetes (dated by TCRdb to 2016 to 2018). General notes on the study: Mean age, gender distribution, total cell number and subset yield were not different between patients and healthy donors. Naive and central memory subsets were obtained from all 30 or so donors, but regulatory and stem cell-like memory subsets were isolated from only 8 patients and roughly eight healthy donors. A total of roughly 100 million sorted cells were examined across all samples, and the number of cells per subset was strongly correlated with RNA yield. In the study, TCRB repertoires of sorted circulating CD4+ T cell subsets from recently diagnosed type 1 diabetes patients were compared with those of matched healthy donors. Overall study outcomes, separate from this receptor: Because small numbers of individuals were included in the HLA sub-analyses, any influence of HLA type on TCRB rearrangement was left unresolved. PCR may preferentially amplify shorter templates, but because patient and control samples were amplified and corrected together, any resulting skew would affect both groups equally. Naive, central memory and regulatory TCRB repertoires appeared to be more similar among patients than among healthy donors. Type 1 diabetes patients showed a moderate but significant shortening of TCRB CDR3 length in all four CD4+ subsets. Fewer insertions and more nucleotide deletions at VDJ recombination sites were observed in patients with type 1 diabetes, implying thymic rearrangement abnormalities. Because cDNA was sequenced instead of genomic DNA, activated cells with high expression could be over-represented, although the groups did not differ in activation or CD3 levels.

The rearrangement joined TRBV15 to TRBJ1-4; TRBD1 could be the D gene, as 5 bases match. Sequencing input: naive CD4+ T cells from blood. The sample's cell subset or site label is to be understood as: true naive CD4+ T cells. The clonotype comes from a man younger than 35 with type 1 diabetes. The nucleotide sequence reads TGTGCCACCAGCAGAGCGACAGCCTCAACTAATGAAAAACTGTTTTTT. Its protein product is CATSRATASTNEKLFF.